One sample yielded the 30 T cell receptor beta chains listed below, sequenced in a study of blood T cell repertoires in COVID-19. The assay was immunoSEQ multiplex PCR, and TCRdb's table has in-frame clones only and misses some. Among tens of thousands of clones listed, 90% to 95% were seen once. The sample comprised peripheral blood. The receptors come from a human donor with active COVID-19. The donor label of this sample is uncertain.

The CDR3 DNA sequence: TGCGCCAGCAGCCCAGGGGGCTATCACTATGGCTACACCTTC. Translation gives CASSPGGYHYGYTF. V and J are TRBV4-1 and TRBJ1-2, with 8 positions matching TRBD1. CDR3 length: 14 residues. Per germline, CDR1 MGHRA and CDR2 YSYEKL. J lost 3 bases, V lost 4 bases, and 4 bases had no gene match.

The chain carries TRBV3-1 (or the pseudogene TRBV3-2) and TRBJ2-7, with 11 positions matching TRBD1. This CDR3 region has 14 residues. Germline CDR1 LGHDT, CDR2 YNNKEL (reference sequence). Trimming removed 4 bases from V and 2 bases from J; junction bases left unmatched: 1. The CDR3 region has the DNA TGTGCCAGCAGCCGGGACAGGGGGGCCTACGAGCAGTACTTC. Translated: CASSRDRGAYEQYF.

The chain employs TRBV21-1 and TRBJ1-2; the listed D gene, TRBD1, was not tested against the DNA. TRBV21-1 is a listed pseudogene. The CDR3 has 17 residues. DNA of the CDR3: TGTGCCAGCAGCAAAAGAATTAGGGGACAGGGGGCTGAGGGCTACACCTTC. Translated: CASSKRIRGQGAEGYTF.

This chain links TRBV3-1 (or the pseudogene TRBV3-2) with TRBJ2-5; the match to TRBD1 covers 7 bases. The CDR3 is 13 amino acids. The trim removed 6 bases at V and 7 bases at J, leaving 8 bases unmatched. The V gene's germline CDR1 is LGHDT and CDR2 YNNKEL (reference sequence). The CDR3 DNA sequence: TGTGCCAGCAGTCTGGGACAGAGGTCGACCCAGTACTTC. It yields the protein CASSLGQRSTQYF.

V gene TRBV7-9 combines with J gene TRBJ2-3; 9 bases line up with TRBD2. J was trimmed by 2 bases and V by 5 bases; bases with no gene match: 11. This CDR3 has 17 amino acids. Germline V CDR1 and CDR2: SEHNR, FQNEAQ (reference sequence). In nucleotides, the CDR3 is TGTGCCAGCAGCCCGGAACGGGGCGGGGGGGACACAGATACGCAGTATTTT. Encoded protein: CASSPERGGGDTDTQYF.

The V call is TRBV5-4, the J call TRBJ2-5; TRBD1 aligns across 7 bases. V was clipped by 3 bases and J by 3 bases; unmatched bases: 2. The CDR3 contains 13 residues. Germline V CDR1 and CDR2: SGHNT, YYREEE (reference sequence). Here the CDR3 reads CASSWGTEETQYF. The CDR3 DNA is TGTGCCAGCAGCTGGGGGACAGAAGAGACCCAGTACTTC.

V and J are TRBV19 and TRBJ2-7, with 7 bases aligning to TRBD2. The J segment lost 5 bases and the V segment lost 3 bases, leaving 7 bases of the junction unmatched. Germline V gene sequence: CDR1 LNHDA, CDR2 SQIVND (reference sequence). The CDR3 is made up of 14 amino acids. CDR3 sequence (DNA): TGTGCCAGTAGTATTTCGGCAGGGAGGGACGAGCAGTACTTC. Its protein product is CASSISAGRDEQYF. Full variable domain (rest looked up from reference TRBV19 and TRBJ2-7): DGGITQSPKYLFRKEGQNVTLSCEQNLNHDAMYWYRQDPGQGLRLIYYSQIVNDFQKGDIAEGYSVSREKKESFPLTVTSAQKNPTAFYLCASSISAGRDEQYFGPGTRLTVT.

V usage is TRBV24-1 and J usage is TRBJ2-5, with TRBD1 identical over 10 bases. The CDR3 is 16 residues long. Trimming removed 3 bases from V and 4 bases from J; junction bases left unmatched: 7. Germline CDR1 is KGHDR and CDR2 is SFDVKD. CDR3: CATSDPQGTGAETQYF. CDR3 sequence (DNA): TGTGCCACCAGTGATCCTCAAGGGACAGGGGCAGAGACCCAGTACTTC.

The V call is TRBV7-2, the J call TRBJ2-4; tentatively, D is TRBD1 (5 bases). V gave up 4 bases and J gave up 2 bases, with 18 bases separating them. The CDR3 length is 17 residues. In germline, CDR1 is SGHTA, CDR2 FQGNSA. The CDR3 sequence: CASSSGYLGQTKNIQYF. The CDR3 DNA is TGTGCCAGCAGCTCCGGATACTTGGGGCAAACCAAAAACATTCAGTACTTC.

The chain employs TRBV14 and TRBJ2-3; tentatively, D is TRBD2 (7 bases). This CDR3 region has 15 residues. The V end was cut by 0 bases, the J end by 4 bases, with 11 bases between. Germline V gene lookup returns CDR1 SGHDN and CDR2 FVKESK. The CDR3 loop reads CASSQDTGGPDTQYF. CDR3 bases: TGTGCCAGCAGCCAAGACACGGGGGGCCCAGATACGCAGTATTTT.

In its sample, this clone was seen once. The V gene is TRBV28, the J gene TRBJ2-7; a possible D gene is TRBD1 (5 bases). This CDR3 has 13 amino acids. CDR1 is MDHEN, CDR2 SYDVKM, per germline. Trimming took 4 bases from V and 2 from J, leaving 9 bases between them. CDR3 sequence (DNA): TGTGCCAGCAGTTCAGGGTTCCCCTACGAGCAGTACTTC. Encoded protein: CASSSGFPYEQYF.

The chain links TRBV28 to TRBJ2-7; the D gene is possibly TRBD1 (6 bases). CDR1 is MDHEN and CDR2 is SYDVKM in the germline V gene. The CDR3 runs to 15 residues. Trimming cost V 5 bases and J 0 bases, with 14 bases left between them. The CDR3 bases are TGTGCCAGCAGTCTCGCCGGGACATCCTCCTACGAGCAGTACTTC. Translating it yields CASSLAGTSSYEQYF.

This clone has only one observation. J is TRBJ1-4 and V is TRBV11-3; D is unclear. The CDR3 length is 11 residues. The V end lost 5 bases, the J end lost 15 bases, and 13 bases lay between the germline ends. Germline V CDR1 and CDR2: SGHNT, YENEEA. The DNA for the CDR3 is TGTGCCAGCAGCCAACACAGATTATTGTTTTTT. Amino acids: CASSQHRLLFF.

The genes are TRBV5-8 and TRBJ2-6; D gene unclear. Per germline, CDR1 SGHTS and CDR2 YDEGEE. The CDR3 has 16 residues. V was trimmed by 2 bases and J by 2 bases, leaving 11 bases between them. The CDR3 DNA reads TGTGCCAGCAGCTTTACAGCATGGCCTGGGGCCAACGTCCTGACTTTC. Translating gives CASSFTAWPGANVLTF.

The CDR3 region has the DNA TGTGCCAGCAGTATGTACCGAGACACAGATACGCAGTATTTT. Translation gives CASSMYRDTDTQYF. The chain is built from TRBV27 and TRBJ2-3; D ambiguous. The CDR3 is 14 amino acids. V was clipped by 5 bases and J by 2 bases, with 11 bases between them. Germline loops: CDR1 MNHEY, CDR2 SMNVEV (reference sequence).

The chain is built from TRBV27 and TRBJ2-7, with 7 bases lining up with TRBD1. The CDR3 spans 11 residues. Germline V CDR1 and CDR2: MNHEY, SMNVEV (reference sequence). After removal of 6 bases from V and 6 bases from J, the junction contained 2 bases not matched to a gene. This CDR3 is CASRTGFEQYF. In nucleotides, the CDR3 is TGTGCCAGCAGGACAGGGTTCGAGCAGTACTTC.

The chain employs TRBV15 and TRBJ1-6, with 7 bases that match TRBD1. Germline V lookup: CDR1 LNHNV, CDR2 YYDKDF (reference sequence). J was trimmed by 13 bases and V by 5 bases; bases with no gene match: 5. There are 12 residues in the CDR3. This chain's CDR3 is CATSRPDRPLHF. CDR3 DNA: TGTGCCACCAGCCGCCCGGACAGGCCCCTCCACTTT.

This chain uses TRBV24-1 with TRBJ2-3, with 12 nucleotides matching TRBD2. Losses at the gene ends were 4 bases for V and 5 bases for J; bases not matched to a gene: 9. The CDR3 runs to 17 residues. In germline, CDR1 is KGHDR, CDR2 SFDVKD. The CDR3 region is CATSDPTSGSYGDTQYF. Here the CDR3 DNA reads TGTGCCACCAGTGACCCGACTAGCGGGAGTTATGGAGATACGCAGTATTTT.

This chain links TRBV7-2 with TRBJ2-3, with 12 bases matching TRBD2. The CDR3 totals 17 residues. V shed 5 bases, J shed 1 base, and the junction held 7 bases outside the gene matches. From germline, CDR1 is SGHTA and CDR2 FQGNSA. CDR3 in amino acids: CASSRGASGRGTDTQYF. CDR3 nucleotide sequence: TGTGCCAGCAGCCGCGGCGCTAGCGGGAGGGGCACAGATACGCAGTATTTT.

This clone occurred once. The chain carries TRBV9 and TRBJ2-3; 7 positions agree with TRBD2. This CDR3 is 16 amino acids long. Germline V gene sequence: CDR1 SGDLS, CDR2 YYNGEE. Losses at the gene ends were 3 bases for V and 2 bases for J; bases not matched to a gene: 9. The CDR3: CASSAQREPNTDTQYF. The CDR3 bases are TGTGCCAGCAGCGCTCAGCGGGAACCAAACACAGATACGCAGTATTTT. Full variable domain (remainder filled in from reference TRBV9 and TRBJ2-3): DSGVTQTPKHLITATGQRVTLRCSPRSGDLSVYWYQQSLDQGLQFLIQYYNGEERAKGNILERFSAQQFPDLHSELNLSSLELGDSALYFCASSAQREPNTDTQYFGPGTRLTVL.

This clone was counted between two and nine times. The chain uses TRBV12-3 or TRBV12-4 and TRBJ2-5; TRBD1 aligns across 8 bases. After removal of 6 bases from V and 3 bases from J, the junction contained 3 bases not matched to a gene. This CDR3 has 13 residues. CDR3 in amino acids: CASSGQGKETQYF. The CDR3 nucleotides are TGTGCCAGCAGCGGACAGGGAAAAGAGACCCAGTACTTC.

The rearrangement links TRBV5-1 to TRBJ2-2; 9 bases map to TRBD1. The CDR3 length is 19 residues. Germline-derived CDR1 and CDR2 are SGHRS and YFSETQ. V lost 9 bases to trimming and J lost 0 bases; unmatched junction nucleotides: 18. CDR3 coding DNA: TGCGCCACCACGATGCTACAGGGGGCATCCTCCGCGAACACCGGGGAGCTGTTTTTT. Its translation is CATTMLQGASSANTGELFF.

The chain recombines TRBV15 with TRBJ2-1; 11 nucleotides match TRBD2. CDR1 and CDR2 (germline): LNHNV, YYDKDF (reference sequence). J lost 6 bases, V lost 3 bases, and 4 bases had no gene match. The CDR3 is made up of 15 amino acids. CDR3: CATSSRLAGTNEQFF. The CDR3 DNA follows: TGTGCCACCAGCAGTAGACTAGCGGGGACCAATGAGCAGTTCTTC.

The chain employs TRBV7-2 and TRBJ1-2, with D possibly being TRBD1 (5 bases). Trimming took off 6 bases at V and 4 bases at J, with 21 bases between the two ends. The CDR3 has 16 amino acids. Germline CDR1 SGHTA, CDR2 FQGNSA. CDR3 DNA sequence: TGTGCCAGCAGTATCTCATCAGGGCAGGCTGGCTATGGCTACACCTTC. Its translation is CASSISSGQAGYGYTF.

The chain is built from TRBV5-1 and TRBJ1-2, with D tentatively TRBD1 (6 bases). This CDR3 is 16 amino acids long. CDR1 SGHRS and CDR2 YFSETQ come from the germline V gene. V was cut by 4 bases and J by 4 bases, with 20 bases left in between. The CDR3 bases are TGCGCCAGCAGCCCATACGACAGGCCCCAATCCTATGGCTACACCTTC. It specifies CASSPYDRPQSYGYTF.

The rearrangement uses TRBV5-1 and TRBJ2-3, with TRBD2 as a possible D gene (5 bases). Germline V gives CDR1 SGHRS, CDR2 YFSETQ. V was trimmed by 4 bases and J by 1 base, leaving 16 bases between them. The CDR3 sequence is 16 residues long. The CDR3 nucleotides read TGCGCCAGCAGCCCTCCACCTGCCGGGGGCACAGATACGCAGTATTTT. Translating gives CASSPPPAGGTDTQYF.

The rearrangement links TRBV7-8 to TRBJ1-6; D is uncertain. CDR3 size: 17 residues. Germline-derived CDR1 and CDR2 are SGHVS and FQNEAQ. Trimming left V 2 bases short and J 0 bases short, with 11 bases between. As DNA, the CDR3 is TGTGCCAGCAGCTTATCCGCGGGGTACTCCTATAATTCACCCCTCCACTTT. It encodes CASSLSAGYSYNSPLHF.

The CDR3 region is CASSPLTSKTDTQYF. The CDR3 DNA reads TGTGCCAGCAGTCCCTTGACTAGCAAGACAGATACGCAGTATTTT. The chain has TRBV6-2 or TRBV6-3 and TRBJ2-3, with 7 bases fitting TRBD2. The CDR3 totals 15 residues. Unmatched junction bases numbered 8, after V lost 5 bases and J lost 3 bases. The germline gives CDR1 MNHEY, CDR2 SVGEGT.

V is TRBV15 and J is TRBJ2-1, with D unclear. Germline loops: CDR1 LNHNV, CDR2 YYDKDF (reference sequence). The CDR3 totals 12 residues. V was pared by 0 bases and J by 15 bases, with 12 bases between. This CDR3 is CATSRDLTVGFF. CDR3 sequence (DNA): TGTGCCACCAGCAGAGATTTAACAGTGGGGTTCTTC.

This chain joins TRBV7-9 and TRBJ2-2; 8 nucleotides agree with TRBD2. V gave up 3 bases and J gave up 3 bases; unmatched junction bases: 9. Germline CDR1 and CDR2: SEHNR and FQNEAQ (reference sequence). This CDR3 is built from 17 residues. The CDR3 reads CASSFNRLAGDTGELFF. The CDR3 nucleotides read TGTGCCAGCAGCTTCAATCGGCTAGCGGGCGACACCGGGGAGCTGTTTTTT.